Each of the 22 T cell receptor beta chains below was sequenced from the same sample in a study of human T cells and chemical hapten exposure. The time point is: patch test 1, 2 weeks after DPC sensitization. The sample's treatment: therapeutic diphenylcyclopropenone sensitization with weekly scalp DPC. TCRdb fed the RACE reads into MiXCR, producing one record per CDR3 protein. The sample yields fewer than 130,000 distinct CDR3 sequences, more than 9.5% seen once. This specimen was whole blood, taken in connection with sensitization to the hapten diphenylcyclopropenone (DPC). The receptors derive from a woman between 40 and 55 years old with alopecia areata. Some clones in this sample may be carry-over from other donors' samples.

Many counts were recorded for this clonotype. The chain employs TRBV6-2 or TRBV6-3 and TRBJ1-5; D not resolved. This CDR3 has 14 amino acids. Looked up from germline, CDR1 is MNHEY and CDR2 is SVGEGT. Trimming stripped 8 bases from V and 0 bases from J, with 11 bases between. The CDR3 protein is CASAWVYSNQPQHF. In nucleotides, the CDR3 is TGTGCCAGCGCATGGGTCTATAGCAATCAGCCCCAGCATTTT.

This sequence joins TRBV5-4 and TRBJ2-7; 8 nucleotides line up with TRBD1. The CDR3 covers 15 residues. Germline V gene data show CDR1 as SGHNT and CDR2 as YYREEE (reference sequence). V gave up 5 bases and J gave up 2 bases; unmatched junction bases: 9. The DNA of the CDR3 is TGTGCCAGCAGTACCAAGACAGGGGTAGCCTACGAGCAGTACTTC. Amino acids: CASSTKTGVAYEQYF.

The chain carries TRBV7-9 and TRBJ2-7; D uncertain. V lost 8 bases and J lost 2, with 10 bases in between. Germline V gene sequence: CDR1 SEHNR, CDR2 FQNEAQ (reference sequence). CDR3 length equals 12 residues. CDR3 nucleotides: TGTGCCAGCGCTCGGCCTCCCTACGAGCAGTACTTC. Protein sequence: CASARPPYEQYF.

This clonotype was counted at least ten times. The rearrangement uses TRBV6-2 or TRBV6-3 and TRBJ1-2; 7 positions agree with TRBD1. Germline assignment: CDR1 MNHEY and CDR2 SVGEGT. This CDR3 region has 15 residues. The ends lost 5 bases at V and 4 bases at J; junction bases unmatched: 10. CDR3 DNA sequence: TGTGCCAGCAGTCGCCGGACAGGCGTTAGCTATGGCTACACCTTC. Amino acids: CASSRRTGVSYGYTF.

This chain joins TRBV20-1 and TRBJ1-1, with TRBD1 identical over 8 bases. J gave up 5 bases and V 5 bases, and 7 bases lay outside the gene matches. The V gene's germline CDR1 is DFQATT and CDR2 SNEGSKA (reference sequence). CDR3 length: 13 amino acids. CDR3 residues: CSALDRTGTEAFF. The CDR3 DNA follows: TGCAGTGCTTTAGACAGGACAGGGACTGAAGCTTTCTTT.

Many counts were recorded for this clonotype. The chain combines TRBV14 with TRBJ1-5; tentatively, D is TRBD1 (6 bases). CDR1 SGHDN and CDR2 FVKESK come from the germline V gene. Trimming removed 5 bases at V and 6 bases at J, with 8 bases between. This CDR3 comprises 12 residues. CDR3 DNA sequence: TGTGCCAGCAGCGAGGGGGGTCAGCCCCAGCATTTT. Its protein product is CASSEGGQPQHF.

This clonotype was counted a few times. The CDR3 protein is CASSSIGGGYTF. CDR3 DNA sequence: TGCGCCAGCAGCTCCATTGGAGGAGGCTACACCTTC. The gene calls are TRBV5-1 and TRBJ1-2; no clear D gene. CDR3 length: 12 amino acids. Germline V lookup: CDR1 SGHRS, CDR2 YFSETQ. V dropped 3 bases and J dropped 8 bases, with 11 bases sitting between them.

This chain uses TRBV7-9 with TRBJ1-3; 9 bases align to TRBD1. The CDR3 runs 15 residues. Germline V gene data show CDR1 as SEHNR and CDR2 as FQNEAQ (reference sequence). Trimming removed 4 bases from V and 6 bases from J; junction bases left unmatched: 7. The CDR3 reads CASSYPDRGENTIYF. The CDR3 DNA sequence: TGTGCCAGCAGCTACCCGGACAGGGGAGAAAACACCATATATTTT.

This chain links TRBV2 with TRBJ2-7; D not certain. This CDR3 spans 14 amino acids. In germline, CDR1 is SNHLY, CDR2 FYNNEI. Trimming removed 7 bases from V and 2 bases from J, with 15 bases in between. CDR3 nucleotide sequence: TGTGCCAGCATAATACAGCCCACAACCTACGAGCAGTACTTC. This encodes CASIIQPTTYEQYF.

The gene calls are TRBV7-8 and TRBJ2-1; 9 bases line up with TRBD1. CDR1 is SGHVS and CDR2 is FQNEAQ in the germline V gene. The V and J ends lost 5 bases and 8 bases, in that order; junction bases with no gene match: 13. This CDR3 is built from 16 residues. The CDR3 DNA is TGTGCCAGCAGCCCCCAGGTCGGACAGGGGTTCCATGAGCAGTTCTTC. It codes for CASSPQVGQGFHEQFF.

This clonotype has only a few counts. This rearrangement joins TRBV6-5 to TRBJ2-7; 8 bases match TRBD2. Germline V gene lookup returns CDR1 MNHEY and CDR2 SVGAGI. CDR3 length equals 14 residues. The V segment lost 2 bases and the J segment 2 bases; nucleotides outside the gene matches: 2. Here the CDR3 reads CASSYAGGPYEQYF. CDR3 DNA: TGTGCCAGCAGTTACGCGGGAGGCCCCTACGAGCAGTACTTC.

This clonotype was counted at least ten times. V is TRBV29-1 and J is TRBJ1-1; 7 bases map to TRBD1. V dropped 7 bases and J dropped 3; count of bases not matched to a gene: 11. Per the germline V gene, CDR1 is SQVTM and CDR2 is ANQGSEA. CDR3 length equals 14 residues. CDR3 DNA: TGCAGCGCTAGGGGCGGACAGGAGCACACTGAAGCTTTCTTT. Amino acid sequence: CSARGGQEHTEAFF.

In this sample, this clonotype turned up a few times. The chain is built from TRBV20-1 and TRBJ1-2; 8 positions agree with TRBD1. Germline CDR1 DFQATT, CDR2 SNEGSKA (reference sequence). This CDR3 is built from 13 residues. J lost 7 bases, V lost 3 bases, and 7 bases had no gene match. The CDR3 sequence: CSASPGGASGYTF. CDR3 nucleotides: TGCAGTGCTAGCCCAGGGGGCGCCTCTGGCTACACCTTC.

This clonotype was detected a few times. The gene calls are TRBV29-1 and TRBJ1-5; D is perhaps TRBD1 (6 bases). Trimming removed 7 bases at V and 4 bases at J, with 11 bases between. The CDR3 has 12 amino acids. The germline gives CDR1 SQVTM, CDR2 ANQGSEA. The CDR3 reads CSASGANQPQHF. Written as DNA, the CDR3 is TGCAGCGCGTCAGGGGCAAATCAGCCCCAGCATTTT.

V usage is TRBV6-2 or TRBV6-3 and J usage is TRBJ2-1, with 7 bases that match TRBD2. The junction had 11 bases not matched to a gene; V was cut back by 2 bases and J by 4 bases. This CDR3 region has 17 residues. Germline V gene sequence: CDR1 MNHEY, CDR2 SVGEGT. CDR3 sequence (DNA): TGTGCCAGCAGTTACCAGGGATTCAGCGGGGAATACAATGAGCAGTTCTTC. Amino acids: CASSYQGFSGEYNEQFF.

This clonotype was detected only once. The rearrangement links TRBV2 to TRBJ2-1, with TRBD2 identical over 10 bases. V gave up 5 bases and J gave up 1 base; unmatched junction bases: 5. The length of the CDR3 is 16 residues. Germline CDR1 reads SNHLY; CDR2 reads FYNNEI. The DNA for the CDR3 is TGTGCCAGCAGTTCTCGAGCGGGAGGGTCCTACAATGAGCAGTTCTTC. This translates into CASSSRAGGSYNEQFF.

This clonotype occurred a few times. The CDR3 sequence is CASSVGTATDGYTF. The CDR3 coding sequence is TGTGCCAGCAGCGTAGGAACTGCGACAGATGGCTACACCTTC. The rearrangement links TRBV9 to TRBJ1-2; the D gene is possibly TRBD1 (5 bases). V was clipped by 0 bases and J by 6 bases, with 12 bases between them. The germline gives CDR1 SGDLS, CDR2 YYNGEE. This CDR3 comprises 14 residues.

This chain uses TRBV28 with TRBJ1-6, with D possibly matching TRBD1 (6 bases). CDR3 length: 19 residues. Looked up from germline, CDR1 is MDHEN and CDR2 is SYDVKM. V lost 6 bases and J lost 6, with 27 bases in between. The DNA for the CDR3 is TGTGCCAGCAGATACCCGGGACACCGCTATCCGGGCGTTAATTCACCCCTCCACTTT. Translated: CASRYPGHRYPGVNSPLHF.

This clonotype was found many times. The chain joins TRBV5-1 to TRBJ2-5; TRBD2 aligns across 8 bases. Per the germline V gene, CDR1 is SGHRS and CDR2 is YFSETQ. Trimming removed 1 base from V and 1 base from J; junction bases left unmatched: 6. This CDR3 comprises 16 residues. Here the CDR3 reads CASSLSPAGVQETQYF. The CDR3 nucleotides are TGCGCCAGCAGCTTGTCGCCAGCGGGAGTCCAAGAGACCCAGTACTTC.

This clonotype was detected only a few times. The chain recombines TRBV10-3 with TRBJ1-5, with unresolved D. The CDR3 contains 9 residues. Germline CDR1 and CDR2: ENHRY and SYGVKD. Trimming cost V 10 bases and J 5 bases, with 3 bases left between them. The CDR3, as DNA: TGTGCCAGGCATCAGCCCCAGCATTTT. This encodes CARHQPQHF.

This clonotype was recorded at least ten times. The chain combines TRBV12-3 or TRBV12-4 with TRBJ2-1, with 12 bases lining up with TRBD2. Germline trimming cut 3 bases from V and 9 bases from J; bases unmatched to any gene: 9. The CDR3 length is 16 residues. CDR3 in amino acids: CASSLSLAGGPREQFF. In nucleotides, the CDR3 is TGTGCCAGCAGTTTGTCCCTAGCGGGAGGGCCCCGTGAGCAGTTCTTC.

This clonotype was observed a few times. The chain links TRBV29-1 to TRBJ2-5; 7 nucleotides line up with TRBD1. The CDR3 spans 15 residues. V lost 7 bases to trimming and J lost 5 bases; unmatched junction nucleotides: 16. The germline V gene has CDR1 SQVTM and CDR2 ANQGSEA. The chain's CDR3 is CSGRPGQAKGETQYF. The CDR3 bases are TGCAGCGGCCGCCCCGGACAGGCAAAGGGGGAGACCCAGTACTTC.